This TCR beta chain comes out of a study of early T cells in non-severe SARS-CoV-2 infection. Across the whole study: From unsorted whole blood, bulk RNA was sequenced, and the chains remained unpaired.

Per the germline V gene, CDR1 is SGDLS and CDR2 is YYNGEE. The CDR3 consists of 14 residues. With 0 bases clipped from V and 4 bases from J, the junction kept 2 bases outside the gene matches. Researchers tagged individual cDNA molecules with unique molecular identifiers. A single record per CDR3 protein comes from TCRdb applying MiXCR to the 5' RACE reads. This sample yields tens of thousands of distinct CDR3 sequences, of which 3.6% are seen a single time; around 5.6% belongs to the top ten. The sample holds many counts of this clonotype. The sequenced material came from whole blood. The J gene is TRBJ2-7, the V gene TRBV9; 9 nucleotides align to TRBD1. The receptor was isolated from an adult who was a healthcare worker with PCR-confirmed SARS-CoV-2 infection or an uninfected control (not recorded which). The CDR3 DNA follows: TGTGCCAGCAGCGTAGGGGGGACAGGGTACGAGCAGTACTTC. Translated, it gives CASSVGGTGYEQYF.